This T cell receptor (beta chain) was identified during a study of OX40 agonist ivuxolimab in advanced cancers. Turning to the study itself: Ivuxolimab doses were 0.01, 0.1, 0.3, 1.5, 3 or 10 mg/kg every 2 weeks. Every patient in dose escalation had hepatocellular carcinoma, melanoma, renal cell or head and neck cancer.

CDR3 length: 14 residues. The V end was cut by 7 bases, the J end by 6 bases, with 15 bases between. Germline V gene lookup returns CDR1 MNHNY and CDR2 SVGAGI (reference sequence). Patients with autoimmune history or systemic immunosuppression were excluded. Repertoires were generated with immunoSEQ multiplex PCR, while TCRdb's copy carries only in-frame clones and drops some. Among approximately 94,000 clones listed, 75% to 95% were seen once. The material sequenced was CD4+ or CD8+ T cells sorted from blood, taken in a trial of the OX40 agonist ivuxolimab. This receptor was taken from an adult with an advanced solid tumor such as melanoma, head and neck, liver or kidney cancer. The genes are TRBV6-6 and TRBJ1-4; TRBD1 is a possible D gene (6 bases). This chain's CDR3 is CASTFTGLDEKLFF. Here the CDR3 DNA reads TGTGCCAGCACCTTTACAGGGTTAGATGAAAAACTGTTTTTT.